These 5 T cell receptor beta chains were sequenced from one sample in a study of identical twins. In TCRdb, the 5' RACE reads were re-called with MiXCR into one record per CDR3 protein. The sample consists of about 150,000 distinct CDR3 sequences, 3% to 4% of them appearing once. What was sequenced was memory T cells sorted from blood. The receptors come from a man between 18 and 35 years old in good health.

With regard to this clonotype: A read error may be the cause here, since a much bigger clone is one base away. The conserved closing phenylalanine or tryptophan is absent in this CDR3, likely reflecting a read error. CDR3 sequence: CASRLISGANVLTL. CDR3 DNA sequence: TGTGCCAGCAGGTTAATATCTGGGGCCAACGTCCTGACTTTA. The genes are TRBV6-5 and TRBJ2-6; D call uncertain. The germline CDR1 and CDR2 sequences are MNHEY and SVGAGI. This CDR3 has 14 amino acids. Trimming cost V 6 bases and J 1 base, with 7 bases left between them.

The rearrangement uses TRBV20-1 and TRBJ2-1; D gene unclear. Germline values: CDR1 DFQATT, CDR2 SNEGSKA (reference sequence). The ends were cut back, 2 bases at V and 3 bases at J, with 5 bases in the middle. This CDR3 has 12 residues. CDR3 coding DNA: TGCAGTGCTAGATACGGCTACAATGAGCAGTTCTTC. The encoded protein is CSARYGYNEQFF.

This clonotype was observed at least ten times. CDR3 region: CASSQGTAEALHF. CDR3 nucleotide sequence: TGCGCCAGCAGCCAAGGGACAGCTGAGGCCCTCCACTTT. The chain links TRBV5-1 to TRBJ1-6; 7 positions agree with TRBD1. The CDR3 extends over 13 amino acids. After removal of 4 bases from V and 14 bases from J, the junction contained 9 bases not matched to a gene. Germline lookup yields CDR1 SGHRS and CDR2 YFSETQ.

This clonotype was counted at least ten times. The J gene is TRBJ1-1, the V gene TRBV7-6; 9 bases agree with TRBD1. Trimming removed 5 bases from V and 10 bases from J; junction bases left unmatched: 8. CDR1 is SGHVS and CDR2 is FNYEAQ in the germline V gene. The CDR3 covers 13 residues. The CDR3 reads CASSGYRGQGAFF. The DNA of the CDR3 is TGTGCCAGCAGCGGCTACAGGGGGCAAGGAGCTTTCTTT.

There are many counts of this clonotype. V usage is TRBV29-1 and J usage is TRBJ2-7; 11 positions agree with TRBD2. The V and J ends lost 5 bases and 2 bases, in that order; junction bases with no gene match: 8. Per the germline V gene, CDR1 is SQVTM and CDR2 is ANQGSEA. This CDR3 region has 15 residues. Here the CDR3 reads CSVSNPGLAAYEQYF. The CDR3 nucleotides are TGCAGCGTTTCCAATCCGGGACTAGCGGCCTACGAGCAGTACTTC.